This T cell receptor (beta chain) derives from a study of lymphopenia after photon versus proton radiotherapy (dated by TCRdb to the late 2010s). Regarding the study in general: Photon and proton radiation therapy were compared by the study for their immunological effects in patients with gastrointestinal tumors who developed high-grade lymphopenia. The cohort included more than 15 patients with gastrointestinal tumors who developed lymphopenia after receiving either photon or proton therapy. The study aimed to characterize how the two radiation modalities differ in their impact on the immune system.

The CDR3 holds 14 amino acids from the cysteine to the phenylalanine. Only the CDR3 part of the read is kept: 42 bases, read in frame from the first base. Trimming takes 5 bases off V and 2 bases off J; junction bases not matched to a gene: 5. The germline V gene sets CDR1 to SGHTA and CDR2 to FQGNSA. Turning to this clone: Which antigen it targets is not known. Within one base of it there is no much larger clone, and no base qualities were kept.

General conclusions and limits of the study: After the lymphocyte count nadir, photon-treated repertoires showed oligoclonal expansion, especially of CD8+ Temra cells, which drove the drop in diversity. The survival association was examined only in patients who died, and the authors described better survival with proton therapy as a possibility, not as a demonstrated result. Proton-treated patients stayed relatively stable during treatment, while photon-treated patients lost naive T cells and TCR diversity and gained effector/memory populations. Among patients across the cohort who died, overall survival time showed an inverse correlation with a larger post-nadir drop in TCR diversity.

Library preparation was by the immunoSEQ multiplex PCR assay. T cell repertoires were profiled with deep sequencing of rearranged TCR beta loci together with multiparametric flow cytometry. This is the immuneACCESS table as TCRdb keeps it, with only in-frame sequences that have V and J called. A part of the clones is gone; compared with another copy, unresolved V genes explain less than half, and the rest is unexplained. This sample holds fewer than 70,000 clones; about 90% were observed only once. The leading ten clones occupy about 10% of the sample. The receptor's source is a man older than 75 with esophageal cancer. Sequenced here: peripheral blood, sampled from a patient treated with proton-based radiotherapy. Rearrangement joined TRBV7-2 to TRBJ2-5; TRBD1 aligns with 7 central bases. The CDR3 reads as follows: CASSAPGQQETQYF. DNA sequence: TGTGCCAGCAGCGCGCCGGGACAGCAAGAGACCCAGTACTTC. Here the CDR3 is joined to the reference TRBV7-2 and TRBJ2-5 genes, and the full variable domain is: GAGVSQSPSNKVTEKGKDVELRCDPISGHTALYWYRQSLGQGLEFLIYFQGNSAPDKSGLPSDRFSAERTGGSVSTLTIQRTQQEDSAVYLCASSAPGQQETQYFGPGTRLLVL.